This record looks at one TCR beta chain sequence and its context. Its antigen is unidentified. Germline lookup yields CDR1 SGHTA and CDR2 FQGNSA. The CDR3 has 13 residues. V was shortened by 5 bases and J by 12 bases, with 14 bases between the two germline ends. This specimen comes from a study of T cell responses to AZD1222 COVID-19 vaccine. Study-wide findings and caveats: Following two doses of AZD1222, Spike-specific TCR breadth and depth rose.

Some clones are missing from TCRdb's copy, which holds only in-frame ones; the method was immunoSEQ multiplex PCR. The data hold 100,000 to 150,000 clones, with about 88% observed a single time. V gene TRBV7-2 combines with J gene TRBJ1-6, with D unclear. The material was peripheral blood, obtained on day 0 of AZD1222 vaccination. This clonotype was sampled from an adult in good health. This CDR3 is CASSRYRREPLHF. CDR3 DNA sequence: TGTGCCAGCAGCCGTTATAGGCGAGAACCCCTCCACTTT.